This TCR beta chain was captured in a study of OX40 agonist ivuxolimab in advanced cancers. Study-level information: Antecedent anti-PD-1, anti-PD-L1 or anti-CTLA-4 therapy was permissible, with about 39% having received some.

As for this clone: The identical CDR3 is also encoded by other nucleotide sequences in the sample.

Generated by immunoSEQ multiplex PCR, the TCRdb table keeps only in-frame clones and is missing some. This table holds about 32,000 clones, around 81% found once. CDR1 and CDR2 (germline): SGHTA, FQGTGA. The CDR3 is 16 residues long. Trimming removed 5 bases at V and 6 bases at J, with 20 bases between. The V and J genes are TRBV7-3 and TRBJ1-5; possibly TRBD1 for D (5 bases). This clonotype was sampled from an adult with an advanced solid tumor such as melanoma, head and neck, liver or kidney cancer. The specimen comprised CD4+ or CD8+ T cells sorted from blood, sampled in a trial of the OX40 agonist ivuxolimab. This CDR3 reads CASSAQGAVSFQPQHF. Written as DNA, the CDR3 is TGTGCCAGCAGCGCCCAAGGGGCGGTTTCTTTTCAGCCCCAGCATTTT. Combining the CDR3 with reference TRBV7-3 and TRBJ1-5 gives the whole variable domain GAGVSQTPSNKVTEKGKYVELRCDPISGHTALYWYRQSLGQGPEFLIYFQGTGAADDSGLPNDRFFAVRPEGSVSTLKIQRTERGDSAVYLCASSAQGAVSFQPQHFGDGTRLSIL.